A single sample is the source of the 11 T cell receptor beta chains below, sequenced in a study of vaccination and CD4 T cells after COVID-19. No antigen is known for these receptors. At the Johns Hopkins FTIC core, DNA taken from cultured CD4+ T cells was sequenced by way of the Oncomine TCR Beta short-read assay. TCRdb re-called the PCR reads through MiXCR, storing one row per CDR3 protein. The data hold about 14,000 distinct CDR3 sequences, with 25% to 35% observed a single time. The treatment: approximately 9-day PBMC culture with coronavirus spike peptide pools or control peptides (ViraFEST assay). Sequencing used cultured CD4+ T cells from blood. These receptors were taken from a human donor with COVID-19.

As for this clonotype: A read error is possible here, since a much larger clone lies one base away. J is TRBJ1-2 and V is TRBV20-1; D not resolved. Trimming shortened V by 0 bases and J by 8 bases, and 16 bases separated the two germline ends. CDR3 size: 14 residues. Per the germline V gene, CDR1 is DFQATT and CDR2 is SNEGSKA (reference sequence). The CDR3 region is CSARDPWLGSGYTF. The CDR3 region has the DNA TGCAGTGCTAGAGACCCCTGGTTAGGGAGCGGCTACACCTTC.

This clonotype was counted only a few times. The chain couples TRBV5-4 to TRBJ1-2, with unresolved D. This CDR3 contains 14 residues. Germline CDR1 is SGHNT and CDR2 is YYREEE (reference sequence). Trimming shortened V by 0 bases and J by 4 bases, and 10 bases separated the two germline ends. The CDR3 loop is CASSLDPGSYGYTF. The CDR3 DNA follows: TGTGCCAGCAGCTTGGACCCGGGCAGCTATGGCTACACCTTC.

CDR3 amino acids: CASSLPGGVHEQYF. Written as DNA, the CDR3 is TGTGCCAGTAGTCTCCCAGGGGGAGTTCACGAGCAGTACTTC. This sequence joins TRBV19 and TRBJ2-7; 7 bases match TRBD1. V shed 5 bases and J 5 bases; nucleotides not matched to a gene: 9. CDR1 and CDR2 (germline): LNHDA, SQIVND (reference sequence). This CDR3 has 14 residues.

This clonotype rates as medium-sized. The chain joins TRBV6-5 to TRBJ1-5; unclear D gene. The CDR3 loop spans 14 amino acids. Germline-derived CDR1 and CDR2 are MNHEY and SVGAGI. Trimming stripped 2 bases from V and 6 bases from J, with 11 bases between. CDR3 sequence reads: CASSYLGRGQPQHF. The CDR3 region has the DNA TGTGCCAGCAGTTACCTAGGACGGGGTCAGCCCCAGCATTTT.

A single count supports this clonotype. This may stem from a read error, because a much larger clone lies one nucleotide away. The chain uses TRBV6-1 and TRBJ1-5; TRBD1 agrees at 8 bases. CDR1 is MNHNS, CDR2 SASEGT, per germline. The CDR3 has 17 amino acids. J gave up 6 bases and V 6 bases, and 16 bases lay outside the gene matches. The CDR3 DNA reads as TGTGCCAGCAGCCGGACCCCGACAGGGGTTGTTGGTCAGCCCCAGCATTTT. It yields the protein CASSRTPTGVVGQPQHF.

The chain joins TRBV27 to TRBJ1-6; 7 bases are a match to TRBD1. The germline V gene encodes CDR1 MNHEY and CDR2 SMNVEV (reference sequence). There are 15 residues in the CDR3. The ends lost 5 bases at V and 9 bases at J; junction bases unmatched: 10. In DNA, the CDR3 is TGTGCCAGCAGTCCGCGACAGGGTCAGGGTTCACCCCTCCACTTT. It encodes CASSPRQGQGSPLHF.

V usage is TRBV7-3 and J usage is TRBJ1-2; tentatively, D is TRBD1 (6 bases). This CDR3 spans 15 amino acids. V was trimmed by 0 bases and J by 2 bases, leaving 10 bases between them. Germline lookup yields CDR1 SGHTA and CDR2 FQGTGA. DNA for the CDR3: TGTGCCAGCAGCTTAACAGGGGGTTCCAACTATGGCTACACCTTC. It is translated as CASSLTGGSNYGYTF.

The genes are TRBV6-2 or TRBV6-3 and TRBJ2-5; perhaps D is TRBD1 or TRBD2 (5 bases each). Germline lookup yields CDR1 MNHEY and CDR2 SVGEGT. The length of the CDR3 is 16 residues. Between the trimmed V and J ends, which lost 5 bases and 2 bases, there was a span of 18 bases. The CDR3 loop is CASSDRPGRGQETQYF. Written as DNA, the CDR3 is TGTGCCAGCAGTGACAGACCGGGGAGAGGGCAAGAGACCCAGTACTTC.

The CDR3 DNA follows: TGCGCCAGCAGCCAAGACGAACTAAAGGGGGGCTACACCTTC. This codes for CASSQDELKGGYTF. This chain links TRBV4-1 with TRBJ1-2; tentative D call: TRBD1 (5 bases). This CDR3 contains 14 residues. Germline values: CDR1 MGHRA, CDR2 YSYEKL. V lost 0 bases and J lost 8, with 13 bases in between.

This clonotype was counted a few times. The CDR3 sequence is CSALGQGSNSPLHF. CDR3 coding DNA: TGCAGTGCGTTGGGACAGGGAAGTAATTCACCCCTCCACTTT. The chain is built from TRBV20-1 and TRBJ1-6, with 9 bases matching TRBD1. Germline CDR1 is DFQATT and CDR2 is SNEGSKA (reference sequence). The ends lost 6 bases at V and 6 bases at J; junction bases unmatched: 6. The CDR3 has 14 residues.

The chain couples TRBV11-2 to TRBJ2-2; D is unresolved. V lost 3 bases and J 0 bases, leaving 8 bases between the germline ends. Germline CDR1 and CDR2: SGHAT and FQNNGV. CDR3 length: 15 amino acids. CDR3 coding DNA: TGTGCCAGCAGCTTTGTACGGTCGAACACCGGGGAGCTGTTTTTT. This gives the protein CASSFVRSNTGELFF.